Reported below is one T cell receptor beta chain. As handled by the study authors: Amplification of reference gene primers was used by the study to estimate nucleated cell counts. This table comes from immunoSEQ multiplex PCR, and its TCRdb copy is limited to in-frame clones, with some not included. V and J calls and clone size are given by that table; D and trimming were obtained from the DNA. The table has about 63,000 clones, about 74% seen once. This sample is part of a study of blood T cell repertoires in COVID-19. This CDR3 contains 14 residues. Germline assignment: CDR1 SGHAT and CDR2 FQDESV (reference sequence). Trimming removed 0 bases at V and 4 bases at J, with 10 bases between.

This sequence originates from a woman over 75 with acute or convalescent COVID-19. The V gene is TRBV11-1, the J gene TRBJ2-7; D might be TRBD2 (5 bases). The sample was peripheral blood. The DNA for the CDR3 is TGTGCCAGCAGCTTAGCAGGAGCGGCATACGAGCAGTACTTC. Translated: CASSLAGAAYEQYF.